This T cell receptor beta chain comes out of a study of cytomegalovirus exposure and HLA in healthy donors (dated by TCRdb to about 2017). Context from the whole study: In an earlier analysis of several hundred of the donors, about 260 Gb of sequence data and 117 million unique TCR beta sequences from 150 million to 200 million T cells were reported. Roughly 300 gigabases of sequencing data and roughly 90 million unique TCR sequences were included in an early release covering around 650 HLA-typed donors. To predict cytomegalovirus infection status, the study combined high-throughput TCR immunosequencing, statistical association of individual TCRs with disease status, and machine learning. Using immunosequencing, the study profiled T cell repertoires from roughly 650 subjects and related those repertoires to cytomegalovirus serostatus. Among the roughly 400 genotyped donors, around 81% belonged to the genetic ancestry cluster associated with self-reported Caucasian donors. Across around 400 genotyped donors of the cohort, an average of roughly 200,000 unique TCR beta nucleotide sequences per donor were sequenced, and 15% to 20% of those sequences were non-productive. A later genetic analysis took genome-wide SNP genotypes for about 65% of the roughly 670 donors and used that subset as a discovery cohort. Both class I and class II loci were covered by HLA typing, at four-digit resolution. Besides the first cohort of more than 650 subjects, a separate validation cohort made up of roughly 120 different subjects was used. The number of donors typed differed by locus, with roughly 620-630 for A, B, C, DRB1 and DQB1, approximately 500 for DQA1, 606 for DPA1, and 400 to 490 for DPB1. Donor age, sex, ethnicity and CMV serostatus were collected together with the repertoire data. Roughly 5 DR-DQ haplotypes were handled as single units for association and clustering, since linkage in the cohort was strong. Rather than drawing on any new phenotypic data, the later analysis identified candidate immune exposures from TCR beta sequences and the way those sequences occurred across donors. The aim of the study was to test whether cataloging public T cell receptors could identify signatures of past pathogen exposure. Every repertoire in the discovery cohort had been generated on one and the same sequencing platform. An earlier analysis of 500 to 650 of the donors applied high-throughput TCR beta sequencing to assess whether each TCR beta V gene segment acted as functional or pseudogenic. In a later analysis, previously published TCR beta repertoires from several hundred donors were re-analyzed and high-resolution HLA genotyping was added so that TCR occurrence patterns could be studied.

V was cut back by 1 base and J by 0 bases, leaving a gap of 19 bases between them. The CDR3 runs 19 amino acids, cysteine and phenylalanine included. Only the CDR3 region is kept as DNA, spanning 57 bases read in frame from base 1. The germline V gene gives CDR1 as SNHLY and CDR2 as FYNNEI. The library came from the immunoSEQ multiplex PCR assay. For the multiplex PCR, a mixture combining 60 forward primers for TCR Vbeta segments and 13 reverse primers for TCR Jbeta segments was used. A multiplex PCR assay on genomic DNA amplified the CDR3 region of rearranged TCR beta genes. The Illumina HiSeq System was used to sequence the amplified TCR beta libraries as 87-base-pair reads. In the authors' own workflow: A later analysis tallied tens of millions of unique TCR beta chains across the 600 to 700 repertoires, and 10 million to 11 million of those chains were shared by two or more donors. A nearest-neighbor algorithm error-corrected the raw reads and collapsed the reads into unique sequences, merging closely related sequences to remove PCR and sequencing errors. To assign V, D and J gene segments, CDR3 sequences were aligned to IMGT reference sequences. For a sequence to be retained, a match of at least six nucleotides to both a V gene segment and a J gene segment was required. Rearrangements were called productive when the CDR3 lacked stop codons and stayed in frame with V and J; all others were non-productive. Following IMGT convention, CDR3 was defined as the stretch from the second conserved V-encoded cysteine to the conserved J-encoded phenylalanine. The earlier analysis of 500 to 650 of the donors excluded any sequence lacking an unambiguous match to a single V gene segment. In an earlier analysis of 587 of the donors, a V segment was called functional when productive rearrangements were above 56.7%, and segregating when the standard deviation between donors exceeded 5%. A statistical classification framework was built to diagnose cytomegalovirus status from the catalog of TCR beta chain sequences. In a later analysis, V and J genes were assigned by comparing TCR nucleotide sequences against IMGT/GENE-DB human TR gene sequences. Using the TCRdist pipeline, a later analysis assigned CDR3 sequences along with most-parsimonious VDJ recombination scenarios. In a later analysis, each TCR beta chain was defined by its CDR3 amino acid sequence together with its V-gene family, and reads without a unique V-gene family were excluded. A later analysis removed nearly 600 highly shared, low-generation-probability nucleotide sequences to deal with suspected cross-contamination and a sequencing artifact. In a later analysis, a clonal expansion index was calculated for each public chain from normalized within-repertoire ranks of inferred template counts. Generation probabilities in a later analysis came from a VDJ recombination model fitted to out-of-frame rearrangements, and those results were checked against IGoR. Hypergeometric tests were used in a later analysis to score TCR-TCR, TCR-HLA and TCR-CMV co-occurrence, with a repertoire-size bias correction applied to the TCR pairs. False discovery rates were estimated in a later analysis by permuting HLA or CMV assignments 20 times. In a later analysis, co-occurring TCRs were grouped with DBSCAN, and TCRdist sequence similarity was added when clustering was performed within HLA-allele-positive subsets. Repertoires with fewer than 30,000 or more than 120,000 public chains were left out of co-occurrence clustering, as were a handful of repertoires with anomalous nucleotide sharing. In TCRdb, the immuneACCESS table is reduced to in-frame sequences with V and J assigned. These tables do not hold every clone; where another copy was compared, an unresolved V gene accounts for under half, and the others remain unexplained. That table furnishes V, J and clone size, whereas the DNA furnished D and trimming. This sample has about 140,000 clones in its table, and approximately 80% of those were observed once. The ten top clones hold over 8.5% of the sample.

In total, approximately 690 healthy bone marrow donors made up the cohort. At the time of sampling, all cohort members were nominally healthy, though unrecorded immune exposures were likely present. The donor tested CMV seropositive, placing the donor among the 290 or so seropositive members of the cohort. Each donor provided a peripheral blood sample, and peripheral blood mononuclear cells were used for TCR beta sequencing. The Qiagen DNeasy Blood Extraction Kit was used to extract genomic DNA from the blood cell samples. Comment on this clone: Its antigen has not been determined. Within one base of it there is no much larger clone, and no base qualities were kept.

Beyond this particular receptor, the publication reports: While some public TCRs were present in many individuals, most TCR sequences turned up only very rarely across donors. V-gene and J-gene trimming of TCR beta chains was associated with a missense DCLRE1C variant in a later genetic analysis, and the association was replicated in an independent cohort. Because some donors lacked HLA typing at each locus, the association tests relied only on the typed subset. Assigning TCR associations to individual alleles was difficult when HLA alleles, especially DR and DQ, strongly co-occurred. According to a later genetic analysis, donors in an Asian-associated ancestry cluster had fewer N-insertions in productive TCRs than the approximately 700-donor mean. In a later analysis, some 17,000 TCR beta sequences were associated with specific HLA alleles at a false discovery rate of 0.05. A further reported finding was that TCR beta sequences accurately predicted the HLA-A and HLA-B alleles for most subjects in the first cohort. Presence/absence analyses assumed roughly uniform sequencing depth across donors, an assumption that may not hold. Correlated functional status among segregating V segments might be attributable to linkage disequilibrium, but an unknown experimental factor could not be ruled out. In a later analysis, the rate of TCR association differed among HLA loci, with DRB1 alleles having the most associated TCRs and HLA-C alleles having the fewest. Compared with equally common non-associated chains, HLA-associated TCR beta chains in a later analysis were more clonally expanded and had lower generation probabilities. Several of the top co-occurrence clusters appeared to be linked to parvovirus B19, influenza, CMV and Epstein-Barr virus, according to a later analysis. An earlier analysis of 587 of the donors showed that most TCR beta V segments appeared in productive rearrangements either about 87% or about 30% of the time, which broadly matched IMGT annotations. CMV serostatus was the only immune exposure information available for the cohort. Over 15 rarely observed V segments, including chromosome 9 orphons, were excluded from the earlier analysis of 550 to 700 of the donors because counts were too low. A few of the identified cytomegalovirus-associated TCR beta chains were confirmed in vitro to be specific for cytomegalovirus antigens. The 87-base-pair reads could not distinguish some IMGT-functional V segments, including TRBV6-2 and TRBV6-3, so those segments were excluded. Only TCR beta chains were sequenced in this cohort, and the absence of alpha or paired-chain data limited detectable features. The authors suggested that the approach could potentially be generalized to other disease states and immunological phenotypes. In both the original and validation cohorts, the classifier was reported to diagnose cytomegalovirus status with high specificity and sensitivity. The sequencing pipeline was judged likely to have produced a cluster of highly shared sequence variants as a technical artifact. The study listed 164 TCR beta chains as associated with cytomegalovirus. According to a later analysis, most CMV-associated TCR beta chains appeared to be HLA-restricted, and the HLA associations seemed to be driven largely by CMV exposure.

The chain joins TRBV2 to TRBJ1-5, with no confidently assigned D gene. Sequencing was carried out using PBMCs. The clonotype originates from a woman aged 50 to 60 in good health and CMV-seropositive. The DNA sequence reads TGTGCCAGCAGTGAAGTAAGGGAGGAACTATCTTATAGCAATCAGCCCCAGCATTTT. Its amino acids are CASSEVREELSYSNQPQHF. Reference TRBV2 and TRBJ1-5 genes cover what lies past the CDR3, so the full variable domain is EPEVTQTPSHQVTQMGQEVILRCVPISNHLYFYWYRQILGQKVEFLVSFYNNEISEKSEIFDDQFSVERPDGSNFTLKIRSTKLEDSAMYFCASSEVREELSYSNQPQHFGDGTRLSIL.